This record covers a single TCR beta chain. Antigen specificity is unknown. A much larger clone is a single base away; this may be a read error. This entry is derived from a study of post-analysis software for immune sequencing data. Whole-study findings and limits: Five or six TRBV segments (TRBV5-6, TRBV5-1 and TRBV20-1 among them) occurred more frequently in patients than in controls. Normalized Chao1 diversity in multiple sclerosis patients fell significantly below that of controls.

Included in the TCR beta cDNA libraries were unique molecular identifiers. Each CDR3 protein gets one entry after TCRdb re-called the PCR reads with MiXCR. The profile covers fewer than 850,000 distinct CDR3 sequences, with 46% appearing a single time and roughly 4.4% taken by the ten largest. Looked up from germline, CDR1 is SEHNR and CDR2 is FQNEAQ (reference sequence). The CDR3 totals 13 residues. The V and J genes are TRBV7-9 and TRBJ2-7; perhaps TRBD1 as D (6 bases). The TCR was taken from a girl aged 5-17 years with multiple sclerosis. The sequenced sample was blood. As DNA, the CDR3 is TGTGCCAGCAGCTTAGCACAGGGCTACGAGCGGTACTTC. Its translation: CASSLAQGYERYF.